Sequencing of this T cell receptor (beta chain) was carried out in a study of vaccination and CD4 T cells after COVID-19. Study-level findings and limits: In median terms, SARS-CoV-2-reactive clonotypes went from about 20 to 38, a nonsignificant rise. Convalescent participants were relatively few, and none had early post-infection timepoints studied.

CDR3 length: 17 residues. V lost 0 bases and J lost 5; bases outside the gene matches: 9. Germline-derived CDR1 and CDR2 are LNHNV and YYDKDF (reference sequence). To note about this clonotype: Antigen: not known.

Treatment indicated: roughly nine-day PBMC culture with coronavirus spike peptide pools or control peptides (ViraFEST assay). TCRs were sequenced by ViraFEST after antigen-specific T cells had been expanded with peptide pools. Oncomine TCR Beta short-read sequencing was applied to DNA from cultured CD4+ T cells. TCRdb fed the PCR reads into MiXCR, producing one record per CDR3 protein. The table records approximately 20,000 distinct CDR3 sequences, about 40% of them present only once. The source material was CD4+ T cells from blood, cultured in vitro, sampled before SARS-CoV-2 vaccination. The J gene is TRBJ2-1, the V gene TRBV15; TRBD1 matches at 8 bases. The receptor was isolated from a human donor who had recovered from COVID-19. CDR3 in amino acids: CATSRDRLRQGHNEQFF. The CDR3 bases are TGTGCCACCAGCAGAGATAGGCTACGACAGGGGCACAATGAGCAGTTCTTC. The full variable domain, rest sourced from reference TRBV15 and TRBJ2-1, is DAMVIQNPRYQVTQFGKPVTLSCSQTLNHNVMYWYQQKSSQAPKLLFHYYDKDFNNEADTPDNFQSRRPNTSFCFLDIRSPGLGDTAMYLCATSRDRLRQGHNEQFFGPGTRLTVL.